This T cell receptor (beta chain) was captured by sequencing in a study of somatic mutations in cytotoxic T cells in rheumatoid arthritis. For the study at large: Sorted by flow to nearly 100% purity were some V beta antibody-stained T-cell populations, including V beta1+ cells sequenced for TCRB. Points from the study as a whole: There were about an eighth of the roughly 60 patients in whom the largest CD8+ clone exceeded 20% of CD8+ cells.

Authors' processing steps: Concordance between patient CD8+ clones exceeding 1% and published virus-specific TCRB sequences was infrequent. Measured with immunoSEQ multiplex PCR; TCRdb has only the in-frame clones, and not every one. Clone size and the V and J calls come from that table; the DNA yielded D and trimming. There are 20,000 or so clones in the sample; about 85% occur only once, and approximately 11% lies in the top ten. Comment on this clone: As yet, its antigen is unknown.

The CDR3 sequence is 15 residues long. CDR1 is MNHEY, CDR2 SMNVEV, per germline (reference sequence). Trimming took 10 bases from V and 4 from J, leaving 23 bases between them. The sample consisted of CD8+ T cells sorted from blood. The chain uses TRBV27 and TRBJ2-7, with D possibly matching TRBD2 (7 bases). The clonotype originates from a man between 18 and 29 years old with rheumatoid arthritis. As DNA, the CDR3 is TGTGCCACCGGAATGGGGGCGGGGGTGGGGTACGAGCAGTACTTC. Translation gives CATGMGAGVGYEQYF.